This T cell receptor beta chain was recovered during a study of T cells after somatic rescue of genetic block. Germline CDR1 reads KGHSH; CDR2 reads LQKENI. The V and J ends lost 3 bases and 2 bases respectively, with 8 bases between them. The CDR3 is 13 amino acids. Libraries were prepared by immunoSEQ multiplex PCR; TCRdb keeps only in-frame clonotypes and omits some of them. The sample includes 50,000 to 60,000 clones, roughly 96% of them seen just once. This TCR was recovered from a child in the first two years of life. This rearrangement joins TRBV18 to TRBJ2-7, with D possibly matching TRBD1 (6 bases). Sequencing input: peripheral blood mononuclear cells (PBMCs). The CDR3 sequence: CASSPGTTYEQYF. The CDR3 DNA reads as TGTGCCAGCTCACCCGGGACAACCTACGAGCAGTACTTC.